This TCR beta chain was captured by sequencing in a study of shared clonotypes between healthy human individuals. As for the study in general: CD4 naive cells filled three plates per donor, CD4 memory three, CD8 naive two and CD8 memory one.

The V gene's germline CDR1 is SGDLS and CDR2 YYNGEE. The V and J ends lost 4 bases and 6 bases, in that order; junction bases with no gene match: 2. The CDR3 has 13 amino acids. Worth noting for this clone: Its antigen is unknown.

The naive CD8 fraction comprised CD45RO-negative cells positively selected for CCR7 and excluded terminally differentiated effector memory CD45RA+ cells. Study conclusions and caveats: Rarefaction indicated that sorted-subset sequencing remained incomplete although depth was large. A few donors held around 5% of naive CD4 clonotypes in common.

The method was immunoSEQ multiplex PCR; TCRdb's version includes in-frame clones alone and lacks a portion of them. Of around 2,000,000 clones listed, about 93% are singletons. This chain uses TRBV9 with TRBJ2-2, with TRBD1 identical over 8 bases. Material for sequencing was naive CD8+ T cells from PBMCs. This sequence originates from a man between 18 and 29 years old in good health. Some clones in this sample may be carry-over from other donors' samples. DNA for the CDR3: TGTGCCAGCAGCATGACAGGGGCCGGGGAGCTGTTTTTT. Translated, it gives CASSMTGAGELFF.